This T cell receptor beta chain stems from a study of beta chain features in type 1 diabetes. Study conclusions and caveats: More deletions and fewer insertions at VDJ junctions were seen in type 1 diabetes patients. HLA effects on TCRB rearrangement stayed unresolved here. Moderate yet significant TCRB CDR3 shortening was seen in Type 1 diabetes patients in all four CD4+ subsets.

Every isolated RNA sample was fully reverse transcribed, so sequencing captured expressed TCRB transcripts. Libraries were prepared by immunoSEQ multiplex PCR; TCRdb keeps only in-frame clonotypes and omits some of them. The table lists about 650,000 clones, over 10% of them singletons, with roughly 0.12% in the top ten. This clone was detected a few times. What it binds is not known. The collection from each donor was one heparinised blood draw averaging around 120 mL. Via CD45RO/CCR7/CD25/CD127/CD95/CD27, cells of the CD4+ naive, central memory, regulatory and stem cell-like memory subsets were sorted. Looked up from germline, CDR1 is MNHEY and CDR2 is SMNVEV (reference sequence). CDR3 size: 14 residues. V gave up 4 bases and J gave up 3 bases, with 13 bases separating them.

Sample: naive CD4+ T cells from blood. The chain uses TRBV27 and TRBJ2-7; D gene unclear. This TCR was recovered from a young man with type 1 diabetes. The CDR3 is CASSWMTTGYEQYF. CDR3 coding DNA: TGTGCCAGCAGTTGGATGACAACTGGCTACGAGCAGTACTTC.